The 26 T cell receptor beta chains presented below share a single source sample, sequenced in a study of T cells after somatic rescue of genetic block. Produced via immunoSEQ multiplex PCR; TCRdb's table is partial and in-frame only. The profile shows 14,000 to 15,000 clones, 72% of them singletons. Sequenced input: peripheral blood mononuclear cells (PBMCs). These receptors came from a boy aged 5-17 years.

The chain has TRBV6-5 and TRBJ2-3; TRBD1 aligns across 10 bases. CDR1 is MNHEY and CDR2 is SVGAGI in the germline V gene. V lost 8 bases, J lost 5 bases, and 4 bases stayed unmatched. This CDR3 has 13 residues. The CDR3 reads CASGQGVGDTQYF. For the CDR3, the DNA is TGTGCCAGCGGACAGGGGGTAGGAGATACGCAGTATTTT.

This clone has a single count. V usage is TRBV5-1 and J usage is TRBJ2-1, with 9 bases matching TRBD1. This CDR3 spans 15 amino acids. Germline CDR1 and CDR2: SGHRS and YFSETQ. V was clipped by 4 bases and J by 0 bases; unmatched bases: 2. The CDR3 bases are TGCGCCAGCAGCACGGACAGGGGCTCCTACAATGAGCAGTTCTTC. This sequence encodes CASSTDRGSYNEQFF.

The CDR3 DNA reads as TGTGCCAGCAGCCGACGAATAAGGGGAGAGACCCAGTACTTC. Translating it yields CASSRRIRGETQYF. This chain uses TRBV13 with TRBJ2-5; weak D call: TRBD1 (5 bases). The length of the CDR3 is 14 residues. Germline V lookup: CDR1 PRHDT, CDR2 FYEKMQ (reference sequence). V was trimmed by 5 bases and J by 4 bases, leaving 14 bases between them.

The V call is TRBV6-5, the J call TRBJ2-7, with D possibly TRBD2 on 6 matching bases. Germline CDR1 MNHEY, CDR2 SVGAGI. V gave up 2 bases and J gave up 6 bases, with 11 bases separating them. The length of the CDR3 is 13 residues. The CDR3 loop reads CASSYMGGSEQYF. Here the CDR3 DNA reads TGTGCCAGCAGTTACATGGGGGGTAGCGAGCAGTACTTC.

V gene TRBV29-1 combines with J gene TRBJ2-7; D gene uncertain. Trimming pared 0 bases from V and 7 bases from J, leaving 10 bases between. In germline, CDR1 is SQVTM, CDR2 ANQGSEA. The CDR3 runs to 12 residues. The CDR3, as DNA: TGCAGCGTTGAAGAGTCAGCCGTGGAGCAGTACTTC. Its protein is CSVEESAVEQYF.

The chain combines TRBV30 with TRBJ1-2; tentatively, D is TRBD1 (5 bases). The germline CDR1 and CDR2 sequences are GTSNPN and SVGIG (reference sequence). CDR3 length: 14 residues. V was pared by 3 bases and J by 3 bases, with 14 bases between. As DNA, the CDR3 is TGTGCCTGGAGACCGTGGCAGGGACACTATGGCTACACCTTC. It encodes CAWRPWQGHYGYTF.

V usage is TRBV7-3 and J usage is TRBJ2-1, with D possibly matching TRBD2 (5 bases). V was pared by 2 bases and J by 8 bases, with 13 bases between. Germline CDR1 reads SGHTA; CDR2 reads FQGTGA. This CDR3 is 14 amino acids long. This CDR3 is CASSLAPTSYEQFF. The CDR3 nucleotides are TGTGCCAGCAGCTTAGCCCCAACTAGTTATGAGCAGTTCTTC.

The chain is built from TRBV11-2 and TRBJ2-3; TRBD2 agrees at 7 bases. Germline trimming cut 2 bases from V and 0 bases from J; bases unmatched to any gene: 2. Germline V gene lookup returns CDR1 SGHAT and CDR2 FQNNGV. This CDR3 spans 15 amino acids. CDR3 bases: TGTGCCAGCAGCTTAAGAGCGGGGAGCACAGATACGCAGTATTTT. It translates to CASSLRAGSTDTQYF.

The rearrangement uses TRBV27 and TRBJ1-4; a possible D gene is TRBD1 (5 bases). With 4 bases removed from V and 3 bases from J, the gap between germline ends came to 24 bases. The germline CDR1 and CDR2 sequences are MNHEY and SMNVEV (reference sequence). This CDR3 region has 19 residues. CDR3 DNA sequence: TGTGCCAGCAGTTCAATACGCCGGGTTGGGGCGGATTCTAATGAAAAACTGTTTTTT. Amino acid sequence: CASSSIRRVGADSNEKLFF.

The genes are TRBV5-1 and TRBJ2-7; 9 nucleotides match TRBD1. Per the germline V gene, CDR1 is SGHRS and CDR2 is YFSETQ. The V gene end was trimmed by 5 bases and the J gene end by 2 bases; junction bases not matched to a gene: 5. The CDR3 has 14 residues. Here the CDR3 DNA reads TGCGCCAGCAGGAGACAGGGGGTCGCCTACGAGCAGTACTTC. Translated: CASRRQGVAYEQYF.

V and J are TRBV9 and TRBJ2-2, with 13 positions matching TRBD2. The CDR3 runs 18 residues. Trimming at V came to 2 bases and at J to 0 bases, leaving 4 bases not matched to a gene. CDR1 is SGDLS, CDR2 YYNGEE, per germline. DNA for the CDR3: TGTGCCAGCAGCGTCTTGGGACTAGCGGGACCGAACACCGGGGAGCTGTTTTTT. Amino acid sequence: CASSVLGLAGPNTGELFF. The full variable domain, with the rest looked up from reference TRBV9 and TRBJ2-2, is DSGVTQTPKHLITATGQRVTLRCSPRSGDLSVYWYQQSLDQGLQFLIQYYNGEERAKGNILERFSAQQFPDLHSELNLSSLELGDSALYFCASSVLGLAGPNTGELFFGEGSRLTVL.

The J gene is TRBJ1-2, the V gene TRBV5-6, with D possibly matching TRBD1 (5 bases). Per germline, CDR1 SGHDT and CDR2 YYEEEE. Between the trimmed V and J ends, which lost 3 bases and 6 bases, there was a span of 15 bases. This CDR3 is built from 14 residues. The CDR3 here is CASSSGRPFDGYTF. For the CDR3, the DNA is TGTGCCAGCAGCTCGGGACGGCCCTTCGATGGCTACACCTTC.

The chain employs TRBV13 and TRBJ2-6; D is unclear. V was cut by 5 bases and J by 2 bases, with 13 bases left in between. CDR3 length: 16 residues. The germline CDR1 and CDR2 sequences are PRHDT and FYEKMQ (reference sequence). This CDR3 reads CASSPIFTPGANVLTF. CDR3 DNA sequence: TGTGCCAGCAGCCCAATTTTCACCCCTGGGGCCAACGTCCTGACTTTC.

This rearrangement joins TRBV6-1 to TRBJ2-3; 9 bases agree with TRBD1. Germline-derived CDR1 and CDR2 are MNHNS and SASEGT. This CDR3 has 15 residues. V trimming: 5 bases; J trimming: 1 base; junction bases outside the gene matches: 4. This chain's CDR3 is CASSKTGGGTDTQYF. CDR3 sequence (DNA): TGTGCCAGCAGTAAGACAGGGGGGGGCACAGATACGCAGTATTTT.

The sample holds a few counts of this clone. This chain connects TRBV7-9 to TRBJ2-3, with D hard to call. Germline-derived CDR1 and CDR2 are SEHNR and FQNEAQ (reference sequence). Trimming cost V 5 bases and J 2 bases, with 2 bases left between them. The CDR3 is 11 residues long. The CDR3 coding sequence is TGTGCCAGCAGCCCCACAGATACGCAGTATTTT. Translated, it gives CASSPTDTQYF.

The gene calls are TRBV5-1 and TRBJ2-1; TRBD2 agrees at 8 bases. The CDR3 spans 16 residues. V gave up 4 bases and J gave up 0 bases; unmatched junction bases: 6. Germline CDR1 and CDR2: SGHRS and YFSETQ. The CDR3 here is CASSALAGGSYNEQFF. The CDR3 bases are TGCGCCAGCAGCGCGCTCGCGGGGGGCTCCTACAATGAGCAGTTCTTC. Full variable domain (remainder filled in from reference TRBV5-1 and TRBJ2-1): KAGVTQTPRYLIKTRGQQVTLSCSPISGHRSVSWYQQTPGQGLQFLFEYFSETQRNKGNFPGRFSGRQFSNSRSEMNVSTLELGDSALYLCASSALAGGSYNEQFFGPGTRLTVL.

This chain connects TRBV6-5 to TRBJ2-7; 10 positions match TRBD1. The CDR3 runs to 15 residues. V gave up 2 bases and J gave up 2 bases; unmatched junction bases: 3. Germline CDR1 MNHEY, CDR2 SVGAGI. The CDR3: CASSYRTGGPYEQYF. The CDR3 DNA reads TGTGCCAGCAGTTACCGGACAGGGGGTCCCTACGAGCAGTACTTC.

This clone was observed a single time. CDR3 DNA sequence: TGTGCCAGCTCACCCCTAGGACAGTTTTACAATGAGCAGTTCTTC. Translated: CASSPLGQFYNEQFF. The rearrangement links TRBV18 to TRBJ2-1; a possible D gene is TRBD1 (6 bases). With 3 bases removed from V and 4 bases from J, the gap between germline ends came to 13 bases. This CDR3 contains 15 residues. CDR1 and CDR2 (germline): KGHSH, LQKENI.

This clone showed up just a few times. The V and J genes are TRBV11-2 and TRBJ2-7; D not certain. The length of the CDR3 is 13 residues. Trimming stripped 4 bases from V and 3 bases from J, with 10 bases between. Germline loops: CDR1 SGHAT, CDR2 FQNNGV. The CDR3 DNA follows: TGTGCCAGCAGCTCCCCCGATGGCTACGAGCAGTACTTC. The encoded protein is CASSSPDGYEQYF.

V gene TRBV7-3 combines with J gene TRBJ2-1, with 7 bases fitting TRBD2. The trim removed 2 bases at V and 8 bases at J, leaving 3 bases unmatched. This CDR3 contains 13 residues. Per the germline V gene, CDR1 is SGHTA and CDR2 is FQGTGA. The CDR3 coding sequence is TGTGCCAGCAGCTTAGGACTAGGCTATGAGCAGTTCTTC. It yields the protein CASSLGLGYEQFF.

J is TRBJ2-2 and V is TRBV27; 7 bases align to TRBD1. CDR3 size: 18 residues. CDR1 is MNHEY, CDR2 SMNVEV, per germline (reference sequence). V lost 4 bases, J lost 2 bases, and 13 bases stayed unmatched. The CDR3 is CASSSRTFDRVNTGELFF. The DNA for the CDR3 is TGTGCCAGCAGTTCCCGCACCTTCGACAGGGTTAACACCGGGGAGCTGTTTTTT.

This sequence joins TRBV28 and TRBJ2-3; TRBD2 is a possible D gene (7 bases). V was cut by 7 bases and J by 3 bases, with 23 bases left in between. Looked up from germline, CDR1 is MDHEN and CDR2 is SYDVKM. The CDR3 has 17 residues. The CDR3 coding sequence is TGTGCCAGCACCCCTCGGCGGTGGGGGGGCCCGACAGATACGCAGTATTTT. This translates into CASTPRRWGGPTDTQYF.

The CDR3 DNA is TGTGCCTGGAGTGCTAGGACGGAGGTAGGGAGTCAGCCCCAGCATTTT. Amino acid sequence: CAWSARTEVGSQPQHF. The rearrangement links TRBV30 to TRBJ1-5; D is uncertain. Per the germline V gene, CDR1 is GTSNPN and CDR2 is SVGIG (reference sequence). Deletions cut 1 base from V and 6 bases from J, with 19 bases between. The CDR3 has 16 amino acids.

CDR3 sequence reads: CASSREEGGGTDTQYF. CDR3 nucleotide sequence: TGTGCCAGCAGCCGCGAGGAAGGGGGCGGGACAGATACGCAGTATTTT. The chain couples TRBV4-2 to TRBJ2-3; 7 bases align to TRBD1. The CDR3 loop spans 16 amino acids. V lost 4 bases to trimming and J lost 3 bases; unmatched junction nucleotides: 10. CDR1 is LGHNA and CDR2 is YNFKEQ in the germline V gene.

The rearrangement links TRBV7-3 to TRBJ2-5, with 11 bases fitting TRBD2. Germline assignment: CDR1 SGHTA and CDR2 FQGTGA. The CDR3 totals 14 residues. V was pared by 5 bases and J by 4 bases, with 3 bases of the junction left unmatched. The CDR3 here is CASSTGLAGETQYF. CDR3 nucleotide sequence: TGTGCCAGCAGCACCGGACTAGCGGGAGAGACCCAGTACTTC.

V and J are TRBV19 and TRBJ2-3; 9 nucleotides match TRBD1. V trimming: 5 bases; J trimming: 3 bases; junction bases outside the gene matches: 3. The CDR3 runs to 14 residues. In germline, CDR1 is LNHDA, CDR2 SQIVND (reference sequence). CDR3 in DNA: TGTGCCAGTAGTCCCGGGACAGGGACAGATACGCAGTATTTT. Translating it yields CASSPGTGTDTQYF.